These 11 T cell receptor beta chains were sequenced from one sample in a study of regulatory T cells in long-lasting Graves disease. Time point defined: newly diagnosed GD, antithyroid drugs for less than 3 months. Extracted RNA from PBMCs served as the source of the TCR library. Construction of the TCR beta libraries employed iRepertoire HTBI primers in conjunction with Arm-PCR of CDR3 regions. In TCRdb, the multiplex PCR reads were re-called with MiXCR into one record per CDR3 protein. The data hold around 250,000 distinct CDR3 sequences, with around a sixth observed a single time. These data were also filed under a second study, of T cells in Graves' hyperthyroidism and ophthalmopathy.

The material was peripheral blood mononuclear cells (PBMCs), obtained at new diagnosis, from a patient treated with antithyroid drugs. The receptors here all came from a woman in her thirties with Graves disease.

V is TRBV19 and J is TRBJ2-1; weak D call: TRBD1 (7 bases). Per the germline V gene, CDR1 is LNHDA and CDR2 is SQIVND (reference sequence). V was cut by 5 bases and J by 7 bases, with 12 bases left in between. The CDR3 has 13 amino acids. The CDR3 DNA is TGTGCCAGTAGTTCAGGGGGGAGGAATGAGCAGTTCTTC. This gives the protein CASSSGGRNEQFF. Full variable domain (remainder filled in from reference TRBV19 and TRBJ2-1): DGGITQSPKYLFRKEGQNVTLSCEQNLNHDAMYWYRQDPGQGLRLIYYSQIVNDFQKGDIAEGYSVSREKKESFPLTVTSAQKNPTAFYLCASSSGGRNEQFFGPGTRLTVL.

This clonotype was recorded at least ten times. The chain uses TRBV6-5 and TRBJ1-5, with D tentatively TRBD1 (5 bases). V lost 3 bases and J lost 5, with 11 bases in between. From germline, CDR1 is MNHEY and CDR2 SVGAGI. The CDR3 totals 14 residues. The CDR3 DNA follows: TGTGCCAGCAGTTATTTTGGGGGATATCAGCCCCAGCATTTT. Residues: CASSYFGGYQPQHF.

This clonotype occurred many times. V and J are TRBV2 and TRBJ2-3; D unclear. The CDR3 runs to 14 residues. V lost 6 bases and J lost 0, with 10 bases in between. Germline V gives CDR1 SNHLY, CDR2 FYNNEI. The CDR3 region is CASRLDASTDTQYF. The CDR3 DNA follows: TGTGCCAGCAGGCTAGATGCTAGCACAGATACGCAGTATTTT.

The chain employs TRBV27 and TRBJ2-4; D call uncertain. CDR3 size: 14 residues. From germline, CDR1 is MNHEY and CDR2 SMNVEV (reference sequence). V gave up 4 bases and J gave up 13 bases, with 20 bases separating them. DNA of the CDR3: TGTGCCAGCAGTTCCGGGCAGTCGTTGGATGAGCAGTACTTC. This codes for CASSSGQSLDEQYF.

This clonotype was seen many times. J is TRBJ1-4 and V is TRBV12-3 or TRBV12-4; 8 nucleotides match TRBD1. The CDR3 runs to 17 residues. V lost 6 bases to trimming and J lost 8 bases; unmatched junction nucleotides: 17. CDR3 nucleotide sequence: TGTGCCAGCAGGGAGCTCGGCCGGACAGGGATAGGGGAAAAACTGTTTTTT. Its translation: CASRELGRTGIGEKLFF.

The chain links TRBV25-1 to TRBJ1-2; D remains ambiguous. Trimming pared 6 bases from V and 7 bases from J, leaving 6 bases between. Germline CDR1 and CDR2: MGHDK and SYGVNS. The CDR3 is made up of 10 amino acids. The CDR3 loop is CASRNRGYTF. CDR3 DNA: TGTGCCAGCAGAAATCGTGGCTACACCTTC.

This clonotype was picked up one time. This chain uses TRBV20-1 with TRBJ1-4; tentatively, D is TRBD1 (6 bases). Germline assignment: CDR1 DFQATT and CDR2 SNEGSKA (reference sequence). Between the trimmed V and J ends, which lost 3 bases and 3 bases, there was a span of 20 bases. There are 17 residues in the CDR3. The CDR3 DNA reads TGCAGTGCTAGCGGGGGGGCGGGGGTTCGAGCTAATGAAAAACTGTTTTTT. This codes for CSASGGAGVRANEKLFF.

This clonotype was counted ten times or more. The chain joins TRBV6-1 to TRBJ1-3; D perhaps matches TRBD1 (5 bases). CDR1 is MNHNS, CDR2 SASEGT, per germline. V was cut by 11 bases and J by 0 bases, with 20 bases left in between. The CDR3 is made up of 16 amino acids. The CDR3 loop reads CAAIPPGDLSGNTIYF. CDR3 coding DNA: TGTGCCGCCATTCCCCCGGGGGACCTCTCTGGAAACACCATATATTTT.

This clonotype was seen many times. Here the CDR3 DNA reads TGTGCCAGCAGAGACCGACAGGGGAGTTTTTCACCCCTCCACTTT. Protein: CASRDRQGSFSPLHF. The rearrangement joins TRBV2 to TRBJ1-6; TRBD1 matches at 8 bases. The J segment lost 9 bases and the V segment lost 6 bases, leaving 10 bases of the junction unmatched. CDR1 and CDR2 (germline): SNHLY, FYNNEI. The length of the CDR3 is 15 residues.

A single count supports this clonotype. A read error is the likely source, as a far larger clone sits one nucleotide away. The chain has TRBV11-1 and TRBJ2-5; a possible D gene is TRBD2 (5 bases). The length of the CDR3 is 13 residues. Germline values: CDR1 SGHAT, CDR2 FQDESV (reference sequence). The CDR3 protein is CASRRDYGETQCF. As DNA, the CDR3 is TGTGCCAGCAGACGCGACTACGGGGAGACCCAGTGCTTC.

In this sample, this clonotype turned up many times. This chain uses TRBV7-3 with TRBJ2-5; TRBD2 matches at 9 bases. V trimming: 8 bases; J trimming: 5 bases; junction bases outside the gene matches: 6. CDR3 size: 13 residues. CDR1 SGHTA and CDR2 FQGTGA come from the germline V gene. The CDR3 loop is CASGGGGDETQYF. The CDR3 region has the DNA TGTGCCAGCGGTGGCGGGGGGGACGAGACCCAGTACTTC. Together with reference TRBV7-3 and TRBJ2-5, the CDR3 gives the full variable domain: GAGVSQTPSNKVTEKGKYVELRCDPISGHTALYWYRQSLGQGPEFLIYFQGTGAADDSGLPNDRFFAVRPEGSVSTLKIQRTERGDSAVYLCASGGGGDETQYFGPGTRLLVL.